The present TCR beta chain was sequenced within a study of naive and memory T cell subsets (dated by TCRdb to the late 2010s). Broadly, across the study: The study applied an open-source, UMI-based TCR alpha and beta sequencing pipeline to sorted naive and memory peripheral blood T cell subsets. RNA was DNase-treated and reverse transcribed with TCR constant-region primers, mostly using SuperScript III. The results of the functional CMV T cell responses matched the IgG serology results in every case.

The protocol used for the library was UMI-ligation and nested PCR. The beta constant-region primer consisted of an equimolar mixture of two oligonucleotides that together covered TRBC1 and TRBC2. Four rounds of PCR, combining the SP2 primer with nested alpha and beta constant-region primers, were used to amplify the ligated cDNA. A single-stranded oligonucleotide bearing the SP2 primer plus a 12-nucleotide UMI was ligated onto the 3' end of the cDNA by T4 RNA ligase 1. Incubation of the ligation reaction lasted about 20-25 hours at 16 degrees C. PCR2 was typically run as a SYBR Green qPCR and stopped at a predetermined threshold to prevent over-amplification. Apart from the first purification, every purification step used Agencourt AMPure XP magnetic beads. Libraries were quantified by Qubit and checked on a TapeStation, where a main peak was expected near 650 bp. Pooled libraries were sequenced on an Illumina MiSeq using v2 2x251 paired-end kits, and typically roughly 0.85-2 million reads were obtained per sample. Each sample library was pooled at about 4.4 nM, and about 4.5-7.5% PhiX was included to improve cluster recognition. In the authors' own workflow: Using tag matching that tolerated one base-pair mismatch, Decombinator assigned V and J genes to FASTQ reads that had been processed by Demultiplexor. UMIs were used by Collapsinator to correct both sequencing errors and frequency errors arising from PCR heterogeneity. CDR3Translator translated TCRs and extracted CDR3s from the conserved cysteine to the FGXG phenylalanine, flagging non-productive sequences. Gini, Shannon entropy and inverse Simpson indices were calculated on repertoires that had been subsampled to equal numbers of UMI-defined TCRs. Power-law fits to clonotype abundance distributions were performed by maximum likelihood within the linear range. When run on a single naive CD8 sample, MIGEC and the pipeline yielded similar UMI counts, similar unique TCR numbers and similar clonal distributions. In one analysis, naive TCRs also found in any memory subset of the same donor were removed from the naive repertoire. A set of several thousand CMV-associated CDR3 sequences, compiled from VDJdb and a published dataset, was used to search the repertoires. In-frame beta chains were kept once TCRdb had trimmed the public reads at Q25 with fastp and called clones with MiXCR. One record per CDR3 amino acid sequence lists the most common genes and DNA. TCRdb, not the authors, supplied the V and J calls. This sample gives approximately 140,000 distinct CDR3 sequences in total; about 20% of them show up just once. Roughly 0.6% of the sample comes from the top ten.

The germline V gene encodes CDR1 SGHVS and CDR2 FNYEAQ. Trimming leaves V shorter by 1 base and J shorter by 4 bases, with the junction holding 2 bases beyond the gene matches. From cysteine to phenylalanine, the CDR3 is 14 amino acids long. Left in the record is the CDR3 DNA by itself, 42 bases read in frame from the first base. Results the study describes overall, beyond this receptor: After error correction, only a single occurrence was seen for over 85% of naive TCR sequences, so much steeper abundance distributions were produced than in memory subsets. The repertoire findings for the naive and memory subsets could not be validated against a ground truth because none was available. TCR abundance followed a power law with an exponent that was different for naive and memory subsets but consistent across the three individuals. In both CD4 and CD8 cells, the Gini index increased while Shannon and inverse Simpson diversity decreased from naive through CM, EM and EMRA. RNA-based TCR counts may be affected by expression changes linked to T cell activation and differentiation. A few larger clonotypes were found in naive repertoires, especially CD8, and these larger clonotypes were possibly memory cells re-expressing CD45RA. A clonotype was defined as a single alpha or beta chain sequence rather than as a paired alpha/beta receptor.

As for this clonotype: What this receptor recognizes is not known. No qualities accompany the bases; no much larger clone lies one base away.

TCR alpha and beta chain libraries were amplified separately from the second PCR step onward. The CMV status of each donor was determined by measuring IFNgamma production from CD4+ T cells after fresh PBMCs had been stimulated overnight with CMV viral lysate. Miltenyi beads were used first to positively select CD4 T cells, and CD8 T cells were then positively selected from the CD4-negative fraction. Cells stained for CD3, CD4, CD8, CD45RA, CD27 and a live/dead dye were sorted on a BD Aria II into four subsets by CD45RA and CD27. A few healthy volunteers provided blood, and each donor's sample was split into CD4 and CD8 T cells and then further divided into four differentiation subsets. About 110 ml of peripheral blood was drawn per donor, and PBMC were isolated by Ficoll-Paque PLUS density-gradient centrifugation. Sorted cells were lysed in RLT buffer, after which RNA was extracted using a Qiagen RNeasy kit and stored at -80 degrees C.

The specimen was naive CD8+ T cells from blood. What this sample's cell subset or site label stands for: naive T cells, CD45RA high CD27+. The chain employs TRBV7-6 and TRBJ2-7; the central 9 bases match TRBD1. The receptor comes from a human donor in good health. CDR3 loop: CASSLDDRGYEQYF. The DNA sequence is given as TGTGCCAGCAGCTTAGATGACAGGGGGTACGAGCAGTACTTC.